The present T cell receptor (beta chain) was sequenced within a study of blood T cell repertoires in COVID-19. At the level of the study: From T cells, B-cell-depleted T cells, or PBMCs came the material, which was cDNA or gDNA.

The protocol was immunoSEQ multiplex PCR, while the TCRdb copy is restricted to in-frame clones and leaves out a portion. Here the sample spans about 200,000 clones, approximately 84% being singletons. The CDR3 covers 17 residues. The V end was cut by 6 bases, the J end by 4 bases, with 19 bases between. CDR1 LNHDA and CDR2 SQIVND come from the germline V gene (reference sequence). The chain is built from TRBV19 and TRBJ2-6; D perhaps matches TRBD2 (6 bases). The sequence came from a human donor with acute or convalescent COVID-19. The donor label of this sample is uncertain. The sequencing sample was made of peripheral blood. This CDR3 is CASRNPGEVHGANVLTF. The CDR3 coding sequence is TGTGCCAGTAGAAACCCGGGAGAGGTGCACGGGGCCAACGTCCTGACTTTC. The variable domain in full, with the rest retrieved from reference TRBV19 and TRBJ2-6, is DGGITQSPKYLFRKEGQNVTLSCEQNLNHDAMYWYRQDPGQGLRLIYYSQIVNDFQKGDIAEGYSVSREKKESFPLTVTSAQKNPTAFYLCASRNPGEVHGANVLTFGAGSRLTVL.